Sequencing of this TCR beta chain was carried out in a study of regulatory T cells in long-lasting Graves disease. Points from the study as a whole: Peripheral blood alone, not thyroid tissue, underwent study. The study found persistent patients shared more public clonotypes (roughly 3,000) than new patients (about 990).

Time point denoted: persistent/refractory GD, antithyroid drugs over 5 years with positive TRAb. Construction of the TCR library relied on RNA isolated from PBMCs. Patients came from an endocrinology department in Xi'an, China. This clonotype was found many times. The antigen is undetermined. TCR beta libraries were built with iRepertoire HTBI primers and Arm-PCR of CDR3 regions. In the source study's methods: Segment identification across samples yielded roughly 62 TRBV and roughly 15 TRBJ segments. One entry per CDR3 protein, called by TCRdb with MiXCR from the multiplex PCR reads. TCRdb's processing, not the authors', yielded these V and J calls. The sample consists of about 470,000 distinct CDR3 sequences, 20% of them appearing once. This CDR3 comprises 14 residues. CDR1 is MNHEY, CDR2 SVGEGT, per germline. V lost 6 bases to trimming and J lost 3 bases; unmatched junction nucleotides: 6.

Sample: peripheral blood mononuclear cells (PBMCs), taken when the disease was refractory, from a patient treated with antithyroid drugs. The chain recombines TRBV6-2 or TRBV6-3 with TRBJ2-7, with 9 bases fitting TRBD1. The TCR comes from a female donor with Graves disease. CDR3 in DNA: TGTGCCAGCAGCCCCCCGGACAGGGGCTACGAGCAGTACTTC. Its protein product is CASSPPDRGYEQYF.